The subject of this entry is one T cell receptor beta chain. Source study methods: Reference gene primer amplification gave estimated nucleated cell counts. TCRdb keeps only in-frame clones here, not all; method: immunoSEQ multiplex PCR. Clone size and V and J calls were adopted from that table, with D and trimming inferred from the DNA. The repertoire holds about 41,000 clones, with around nine tenths as singletons. This record comes from a study of blood T cell repertoires in COVID-19. Looking at the study overall: Sites across the United States, Italy and Spain contributed samples from acute and convalescent COVID-19. Sample material is recorded as cDNA or gDNA derived from T cells, B-cell-depleted T cells, or PBMCs.

V was pared by 2 bases and J by 6 bases, with 10 bases of the junction left unmatched. The CDR3 totals 16 residues. Germline V CDR1 and CDR2: KGHDR, SFDVKD. The sample comprised peripheral blood. The genes are TRBV24-1 and TRBJ2-7, with 9 bases matching TRBD1. The receptor's source is a human donor in a cohort sampled during active COVID-19. CDR3 amino acids: CATSDSLGTGSSEQYF. CDR3 coding DNA: TGTGCCACCAGTGATTCGCTCGGGACAGGGTCGTCCGAGCAGTACTTC.